Listed below are T cell receptor beta chains from one sample, sequenced in a study of CD8 T cells in ankylosing spondylitis. TCRdb processed the 5' RACE reads anew with MiXCR; each CDR3 protein has one entry. The table has some 140,000 distinct CDR3 sequences, 5.5% to 7.5% seen once; the top ten hold 9.5% to 15%. The sample was blood, either unsorted or a sorted T cell fraction (not recorded which). The receptor set was obtained from a female donor with ankylosing spondylitis or in good health (not recorded which). The CDR3 runs from the conserved cysteine through the conserved F or W.

v_call: TRBV20-1; j_call: TRBJ1-1; cdr3_aa: CSARRSRSRGITEAFF
v_call: TRBV5-6; j_call: TRBJ1-5; cdr3_aa: CASGPGGFGNQPQHF
v_call: TRBV7-8; j_call: TRBJ1-5; cdr3_aa: CASSSQGAGNQPQHF
v_call: TRBV3-1; j_call: TRBJ2-5; cdr3_aa: CASSPGTRGTPETQYF
v_call: TRBV12-3/TRBV12-4; j_call: TRBJ1-1; cdr3_aa: CASSESGDRVIEAFF
v_call: TRBV27; j_call: TRBJ2-1; cdr3_aa: CASSLGRVVYNEQFF
v_call: TRBV25-1; j_call: TRBJ2-1; cdr3_aa: CASSGGTGRGNEQFF
v_call: TRBV20-1; j_call: TRBJ1-1; cdr3_aa: CSAPWGVMNTEAFF
v_call: TRBV3-1; j_call: TRBJ1-2; cdr3_aa: CASSEGGNGYTF
v_call: TRBV7-8; j_call: TRBJ1-1; cdr3_aa: CASSLVGVGEAFF
v_call: TRBV9; j_call: TRBJ1-1; cdr3_aa: CASSVAGTGYTEAFF
v_call: TRBV12-3/TRBV12-4; j_call: TRBJ1-1; cdr3_aa: CASSFYGTEAFF
v_call: TRBV14; j_call: TRBJ2-1; cdr3_aa: CASSQGSWGSYNDQFF
v_call: TRBV20-1; j_call: TRBJ2-5; cdr3_aa: CSAPGLAGAWETQYF
v_call: TRBV5-1; j_call: TRBJ2-7; cdr3_aa: CASSVDRGNYEQYF
v_call: TRBV11-3; j_call: TRBJ1-1; cdr3_aa: CASSFGRGATEAFF
v_call: TRBV6-5; j_call: TRBJ1-6; cdr3_aa: CASSYRRGAGSPLHF
v_call: TRBV20-1; j_call: TRBJ1-2; cdr3_aa: CSARRTGSNYGYTF
v_call: TRBV5-1; j_call: TRBJ2-2; cdr3_aa: CASSSPADTGELFF
v_call: TRBV12-3/TRBV12-4; j_call: TRBJ2-1; cdr3_aa: CASSRQGAYNEQFF
v_call: TRBV10-3; j_call: TRBJ2-3; cdr3_aa: CAIKGGATESTDTQYF
v_call: TRBV6-2/TRBV6-3; j_call: TRBJ1-1; cdr3_aa: CASRNPPWQGSNTEAFF
v_call: TRBV7-1; j_call: TRBJ1-4; cdr3_aa: CASSSDRGNEKLFF
v_call: TRBV5-1; j_call: TRBJ2-3; cdr3_aa: CASSLDGTSTDTQYF
v_call: TRBV7-6; j_call: TRBJ1-6; cdr3_aa: CASSLATRLNNSPLHF
v_call: TRBV9; j_call: TRBJ2-1; cdr3_aa: CASSVGGASNEQFF
v_call: TRBV7-2; j_call: TRBJ1-4; cdr3_aa: CASSSTGLEKLFF
v_call: TRBV12-3/TRBV12-4; j_call: TRBJ2-2; cdr3_aa: CAFSFGLSGTGFTGELFF
v_call: TRBV7-3; j_call: TRBJ1-2; cdr3_aa: CASSLTADHGYTF
v_call: TRBV7-8; j_call: TRBJ1-3; cdr3_aa: CASSYQHGQAANTIYF
v_call: TRBV10-3; j_call: TRBJ1-2; cdr3_aa: CAISGDRGLDYGYTF
v_call: TRBV9; j_call: TRBJ2-6; cdr3_aa: CASSIPTASNVLTF
v_call: TRBV28; j_call: TRBJ1-2; cdr3_aa: CASSSGQIYGYTF
v_call: TRBV4-2; j_call: TRBJ2-1; cdr3_aa: CASSQDNGGGAGEQFF
v_call: TRBV3-1; j_call: TRBJ2-7; cdr3_aa: CASSLDPGAYEQYF
v_call: TRBV20-1; j_call: TRBJ2-1; cdr3_aa: CSARVFGPIYNEQFF
v_call: TRBV7-2; j_call: TRBJ2-3; cdr3_aa: CASSLVGLAVDTQYF
v_call: TRBV28; j_call: TRBJ2-2; cdr3_aa: CASSSQYQGSGELFF
v_call: TRBV6-2/TRBV6-3; j_call: TRBJ2-5; cdr3_aa: CASSYPGLLGQETQYF
v_call: TRBV7-2; j_call: TRBJ1-4; cdr3_aa: CASSLDRREKLFF
v_call: TRBV30; j_call: TRBJ1-2; cdr3_aa: CAWSVGFWGGYTF
v_call: TRBV7-9; j_call: TRBJ1-1; cdr3_aa: CASSTSGSVTEAFF
v_call: TRBV20-1; j_call: TRBJ1-5; cdr3_aa: CSAGGARDQPQHF
v_call: TRBV7-2; j_call: TRBJ1-2; cdr3_aa: CASSQGGYGGYTF
v_call: TRBV7-6; j_call: TRBJ2-1; cdr3_aa: CASSLGGGSYNEQFF
v_call: TRBV6-2/TRBV6-3; j_call: TRBJ2-7; cdr3_aa: CASSSPGQGSYEQYF
v_call: TRBV5-1; j_call: TRBJ1-3; cdr3_aa: CASSLGISSGNTIYF
v_call: TRBV12-3/TRBV12-4; j_call: TRBJ2-3; cdr3_aa: CASSGAADTQYF
v_call: TRBV30; j_call: TRBJ1-3; cdr3_aa: CAWNGAGNTIYF
v_call: TRBV12-3/TRBV12-4; j_call: TRBJ2-3; cdr3_aa: CASSLGSADTQYF
v_call: TRBV5-1; j_call: TRBJ1-1; cdr3_aa: CASSFAGSPEAFF
v_call: TRBV7-2; j_call: TRBJ2-2; cdr3_aa: CASSRDNTGELFF
v_call: TRBV19; j_call: TRBJ2-5; cdr3_aa: CASSIQRGPQETQYF